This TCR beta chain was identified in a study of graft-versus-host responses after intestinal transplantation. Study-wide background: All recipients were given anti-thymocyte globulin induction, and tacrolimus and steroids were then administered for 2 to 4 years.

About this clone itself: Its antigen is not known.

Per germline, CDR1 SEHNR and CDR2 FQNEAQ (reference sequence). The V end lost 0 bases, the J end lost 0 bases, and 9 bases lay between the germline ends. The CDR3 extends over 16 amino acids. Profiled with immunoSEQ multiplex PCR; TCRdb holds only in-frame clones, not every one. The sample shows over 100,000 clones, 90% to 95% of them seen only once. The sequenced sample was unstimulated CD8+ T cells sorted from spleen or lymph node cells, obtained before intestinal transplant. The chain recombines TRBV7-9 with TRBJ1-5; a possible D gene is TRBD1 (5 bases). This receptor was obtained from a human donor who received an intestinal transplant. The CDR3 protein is CASSLAQGYSNQPQHF. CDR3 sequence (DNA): TGTGCCAGCAGCTTAGCTCAGGGTTATAGCAATCAGCCCCAGCATTTT.